The 4 T cell receptor beta chains below all came from one sample that was sequenced in a study of CD8 T cells in ankylosing spondylitis. No antigen is known for these receptors. Study-wide findings and caveats: Within ankylosing spondylitis blood, a TCR beta motif made up of seven to nine highly homologous variants appeared to be characteristic.

TCRdb processed the 5' RACE reads anew with MiXCR; each CDR3 protein has one entry. Seen here are fewer than 400,000 distinct CDR3 sequences, under 8.5% observed once, and the top ten hold roughly 15%. The sequencing sample was made of blood, either unsorted or a sorted T cell fraction (not recorded which). Receptor source: a male donor with ankylosing spondylitis.

There are a few counts of this clonotype. The chain links TRBV11-3 to TRBJ2-3, with TRBD1 identical over 9 bases. With 5 bases clipped from V and 0 bases from J, the junction kept 3 bases outside the gene matches. Germline CDR1 is SGHNT and CDR2 is YENEEA. The CDR3 extends over 15 amino acids. The chain's CDR3 is CASSRGTGSTDTQYF. In DNA, the CDR3 is TGTGCCAGCAGCCGCGGGACAGGGAGCACAGATACGCAGTATTTT. The full variable domain, with the rest looked up from reference TRBV11-3 and TRBJ2-3, is EAGVVQSPRYKIIEKKQPVAFWCNPISGHNTLYWYLQNLGQGPELLIRYENEEAVDDSQLPKDRFSAERLKGVDSTLKIQPAELGDSAVYLCASSRGTGSTDTQYFGPGTRLTVL.

This clonotype was recorded many times. This chain links TRBV5-1 with TRBJ1-1; the D gene is possibly TRBD1 (6 bases). V lost 3 bases and J lost 1, with 13 bases in between. Germline V CDR1 and CDR2: SGHRS, YFSETQ. There are 15 residues in the CDR3. For the CDR3, the DNA is TGCGCCAGCAGCTCGAACAGGGAGGGGAACACTGAAGCTTTCTTT. This sequence encodes CASSSNREGNTEAFF.

The chain employs TRBV7-2 and TRBJ2-3; a possible D gene is TRBD1 (5 bases). The CDR3 covers 13 residues. V was trimmed by 3 bases and J by 4 bases, leaving 8 bases between them. Germline CDR1 is SGHTA and CDR2 is FQGNSA. CDR3 amino acids: CASSLPGPDTQYF. CDR3 in DNA: TGTGCCAGCAGCTTGCCAGGGCCAGATACGCAGTATTTT.

This clonotype came up a few times. The chain is built from TRBV7-9 and TRBJ2-7; 7 bases are a match to TRBD2. This CDR3 region has 16 residues. Trimming removed 5 bases from V and 1 base from J; junction bases left unmatched: 11. In germline, CDR1 is SEHNR, CDR2 FQNEAQ (reference sequence). DNA of the CDR3: TGTGCCAGCAGCCCCATATCGGGAGGACCTTCCTACGAGCAGTACTTC. Translation gives CASSPISGGPSYEQYF.